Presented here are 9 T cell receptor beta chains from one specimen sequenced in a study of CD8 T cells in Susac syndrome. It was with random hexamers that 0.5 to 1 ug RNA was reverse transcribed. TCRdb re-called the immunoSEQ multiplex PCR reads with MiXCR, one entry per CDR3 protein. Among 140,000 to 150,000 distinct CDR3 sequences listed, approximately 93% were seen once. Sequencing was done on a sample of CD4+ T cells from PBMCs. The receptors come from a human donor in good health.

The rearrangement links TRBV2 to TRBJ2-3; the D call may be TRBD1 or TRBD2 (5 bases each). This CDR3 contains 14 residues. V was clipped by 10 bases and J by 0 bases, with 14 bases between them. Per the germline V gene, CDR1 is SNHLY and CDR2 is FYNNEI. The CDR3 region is CAKSGTQSTDTQYF. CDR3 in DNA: TGTGCCAAATCCGGGACGCAGAGCACAGATACGCAGTATTTT.

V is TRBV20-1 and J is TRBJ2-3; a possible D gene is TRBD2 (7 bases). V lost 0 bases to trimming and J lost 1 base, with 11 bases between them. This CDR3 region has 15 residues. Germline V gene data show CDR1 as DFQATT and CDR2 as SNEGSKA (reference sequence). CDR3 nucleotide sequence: TGCAGTGCTAGAGATGGGGGGGCAGGCACAGATACGCAGTATTTT. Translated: CSARDGGAGTDTQYF.

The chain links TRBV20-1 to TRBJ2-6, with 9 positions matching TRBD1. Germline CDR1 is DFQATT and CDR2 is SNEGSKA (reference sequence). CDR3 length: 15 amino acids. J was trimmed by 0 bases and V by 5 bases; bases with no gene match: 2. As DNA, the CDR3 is TGCAGTGCTCTGGGACAGGGCTCTGGGGCCAACGTCCTGACTTTC. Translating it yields CSALGQGSGANVLTF.

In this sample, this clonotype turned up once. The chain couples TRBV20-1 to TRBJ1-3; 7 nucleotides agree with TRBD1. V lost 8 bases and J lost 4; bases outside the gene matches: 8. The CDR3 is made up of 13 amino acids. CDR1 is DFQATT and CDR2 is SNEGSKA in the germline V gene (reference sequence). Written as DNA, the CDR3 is TGCAGTACCAGACAGGGTGGAGGAAACACCATATATTTT. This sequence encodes CSTRQGGGNTIYF.

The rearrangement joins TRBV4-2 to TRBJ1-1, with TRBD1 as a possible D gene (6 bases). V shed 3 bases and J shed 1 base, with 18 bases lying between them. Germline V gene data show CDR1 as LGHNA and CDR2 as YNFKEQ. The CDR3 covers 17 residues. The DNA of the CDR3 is TGTGCCAGCAGCCAGGACCACAGGGCGACCGAGAACACTGAAGCTTTCTTT. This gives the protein CASSQDHRATENTEAFF.

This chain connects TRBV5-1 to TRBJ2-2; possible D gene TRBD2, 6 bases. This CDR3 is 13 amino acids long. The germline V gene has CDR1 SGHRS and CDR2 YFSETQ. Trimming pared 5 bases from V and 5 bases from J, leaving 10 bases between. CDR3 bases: TGCGCCAGCAGGCGGGACTTAACCGGGGAGCTGTTTTTT. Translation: CASRRDLTGELFF.

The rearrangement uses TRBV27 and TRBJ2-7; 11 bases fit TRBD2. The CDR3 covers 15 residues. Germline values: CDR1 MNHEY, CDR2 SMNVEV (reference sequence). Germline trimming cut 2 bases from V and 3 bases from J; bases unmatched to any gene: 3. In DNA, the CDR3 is TGTGCCAGCAGTTTAACGACTAGCGGGGTCTACGAGCAGTACTTC. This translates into CASSLTTSGVYEQYF.

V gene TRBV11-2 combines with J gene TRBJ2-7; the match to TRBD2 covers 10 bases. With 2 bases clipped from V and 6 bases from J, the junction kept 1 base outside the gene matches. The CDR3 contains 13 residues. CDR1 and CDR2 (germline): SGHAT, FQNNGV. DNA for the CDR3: TGTGCCAGCAGCTTAACTAGCGGGACCGAGCAGTACTTC. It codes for CASSLTSGTEQYF.

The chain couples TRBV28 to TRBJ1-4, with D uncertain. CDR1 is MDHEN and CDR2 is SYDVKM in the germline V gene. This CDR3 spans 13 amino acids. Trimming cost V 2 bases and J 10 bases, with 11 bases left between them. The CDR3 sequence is CASSLLAVGKLFF. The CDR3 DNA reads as TGTGCCAGCAGTTTACTGGCGGTTGGAAAACTGTTTTTT.